Listed below are T cell receptor beta chains from one sample, sequenced in a study of technical replicates of blood from a few donors. Only in-frame clones appear in the TCRdb table, and some are missing; sequencing was by immunoSEQ multiplex PCR. In the table there are tens of thousands of clones, 94% of which are singletons. Material for sequencing was T cells isolated from PBMCs. Receptor source: a human donor in good health. CDR3s include the opening cysteine and the closing phenylalanine or tryptophan. The order of the fields is V gene, J gene, clone size, D gene, CDR3 DNA, CDR3 protein. The D gene is left open where the match is weak. The size of a clone is reported for some rows only, either as once, few or many, or as a class for expanded clones.

>TRBV5-4|TRBJ2-7|-|TRBD1
TGTGCCAGCAGCTTTAAGGGGACAGCCTACGAGCAGTACTTC
CASSFKGTAYEQYF
>TRBV19|TRBJ2-7|-|TRBD1
TGTGCCAGTTCGTTCGGACAGGGATCCTACGAGCAGTACTTC
CASSFGQGSYEQYF
>TRBV27|TRBJ2-2|-|-
TGTGCCAGCAGTTTAGGCAGGCGCACCGGGGAGCTGTTTTTT
CASSLGRRTGELFF
>TRBV4-1|TRBJ1-3|-|TRBD1
TGCGCCAGCAGCCAAGATCCGGGACAGGGCCTCTCTGGAAACACCATATATTTT
CASSQDPGQGLSGNTIYF
>TRBV5-1|TRBJ1-1|-|-
TGCGCCAGCAGCGCGACAGCTAACACTGAAGCTTTCTTT
CASSATANTEAFF
>TRBV13|TRBJ2-4|-|-
TGTGCCAGCAGCTTGGGGGGGGGCTGGATGGTCAAAAACATTCAGTACTTC
CASSLGGGWMVKNIQYF
>TRBV28|TRBJ1-5|-|-
TGTGCCAGCACCCCAGGGCGGGGTCAGCCCCAGCATTTT
CASTPGRGQPQHF
>TRBV28|TRBJ1-4|-|-
TGTGCCAGCAGCCTGGGCGGGGTCCCCTCCAAACTGTTTTTT
CASSLGGVPSKLFF
>TRBV25-1|TRBJ2-5|-|-
TGTGCCAGCAGTGAAGGGGGGCAAGAGACCCAGTACTTC
CASSEGGQETQYF
>TRBV27|TRBJ1-3|-|TRBD1
TGTGCCAGCAGTGGGACAGCTGGAAACACCATATATTTT
CASSGTAGNTIYF
>TRBV6-5|TRBJ2-7|-|-
TGTGCCAGCAGCAACGGTAACTACGAGCAGTACTTC
CASSNGNYEQYF
>TRBV18|TRBJ1-6|-|-
TGTGCCAGCTCCCACAGCCCTCATAATTCACCCCTCCACTTT
CASSHSPHNSPLHF
>TRBV7-6|TRBJ1-3|-|-
TGTGCCAGCAGCGCCCCGGAGGGACCTGGAAACACCATATATTTT
CASSAPEGPGNTIYF
>TRBV5-6|TRBJ1-2|few|-
TGTGCCAGCAGCTTGTTACCCATTGAGGGCTACACCTTC
CASSLLPIEGYTF
>TRBV19|TRBJ1-1|-|-
TGTGCCAGTAGTATGATGGCTGGCACTGAAGCTTTCTTT
CASSMMAGTEAFF
>TRBV9|TRBJ1-1|-|-
TGTGCCAGCAGCGCAGCGGGGGGGGCAGTGATTGAAGCTTTCTTT
CASSAAGGAVIEAFF
>TRBV6-1|TRBJ2-7|-|-
TGTGCCAGCAGTGAATATTTACTGTCCTACGAGCAGTACTTC
CASSEYLLSYEQYF
>TRBV5-1|TRBJ1-2|-|-
TGCGCCAGCAGCTTGAGTACAGGGCAAGGCTATGGCTACACCTTC
CASSLSTGQGYGYTF
>TRBV4-1|TRBJ2-7|-|TRBD2
TGCGCCAGCAGCCAAGAGGGTCCTAGCGGGACCTACGAGCAGTACTTC
CASSQEGPSGTYEQYF
>TRBV6-5|TRBJ2-3|-|-
TGTGCCAGCAGTTACTCAGGGGGCACAGATACGCAGTATTTT
CASSYSGGTDTQYF
>TRBV27|TRBJ2-5|-|-
TGTGCCAGCAGTTTTAAGGGGGGGAGAGGTCTGGAGACCCAGTACTTC
CASSFKGGRGLETQYF
>TRBV6-5|TRBJ2-7|-|TRBD2
TGTGCCACGGCGGGAGGGCCCTACGAGCAGTACTTC
CATAGGPYEQYF
>TRBV9|TRBJ1-2|-|-
TGTGCCAGCAGCGTAGCGGGGACACCTAACTATGGCTACACCTTC
CASSVAGTPNYGYTF
>TRBV19|TRBJ2-2|-|TRBD1
TGTGCCAGTAGTATTGGTGGGACAGGCGTAACCGGGGAGCTGTTTTTT
CASSIGGTGVTGELFF
>TRBV6-6|TRBJ1-1|-|-
TGTGCCAGCACGTACAGGCCCCACACTGAAGCTTTCTTT
CASTYRPHTEAFF
>TRBV19|TRBJ2-2|once|-
TGTGCCAGTAGTATAACCGCTAGGACAGTCACCGGGGAGCTGTTTTTT
CASSITARTVTGELFF
>TRBV6-1|TRBJ2-3|-|-
TGTGCCAGCAGTGAGCAGAGCAGGGGCCTCACAGATACGCAGTATTTT
CASSEQSRGLTDTQYF
>TRBV5-1|TRBJ2-1|once|TRBD2
TGCGCCAGCAGCCCCGATTGGGCGCGGGGGTTGGATGAGCAGTTCTTC
CASSPDWARGLDEQFF
>TRBV2|TRBJ1-5|-|-
TGTGCCAGCAGTGAACGTGGCCTGTTTAGCAATCAGCCCCAGCATTTT
CASSERGLFSNQPQHF
>TRBV4-1|TRBJ2-6|once|TRBD2
TGCGCCAGCAGCCAAGTGTTTCGCCGCGGACTAGAATATTCTGGGGCCAACGTCCTGACTTTC
CASSQVFRRGLEYSGANVLTF
>TRBV19|TRBJ1-2|-|TRBD1
TGTGCCAGTAGTGTCCTGGGACAGACAGAAAACTATGGCTACACCTTC
CASSVLGQTENYGYTF
>TRBV6-1|TRBJ2-7|-|TRBD1
TGTGCCAGCAGTCACAGGGGGGCTACAGGGAGTGAGCAGTACTTC
CASSHRGATGSEQYF
>TRBV11-3|TRBJ2-5|-|TRBD1
TGTGCCAGCAGCTCCGGGCCGGGACAGGGAATGAAGACCCAGTACTTC
CASSSGPGQGMKTQYF
>TRBV5-1|TRBJ2-7|-|-
TGCGCCAGCAGCTTGGTGGGCAGCTCAAGCTCCTACGAGCAGTACTTC
CASSLVGSSSSYEQYF
>TRBV30|TRBJ1-5|-|-
TGTGCCTGGAGAAGGGGAGGCGGTCAGCCCCAGCATTTT
CAWRRGGGQPQHF
>TRBV28|TRBJ1-2|-|TRBD1
TGTGCCAGCAGTCCTCCGGGACAGCCTATCTATGGCTACACCTTC
CASSPPGQPIYGYTF
>TRBV29-1|TRBJ1-2|-|-
TGCAGCGAGTCCACAGGCTACACCTTC
CSESTGYTF
>TRBV27|TRBJ2-7|-|TRBD1
TGTGCCAGCAGTATCGAATGGACAGGGAAGCGCTACGAGCAGTACTTC
CASSIEWTGKRYEQYF
>TRBV6-1|TRBJ1-5|once|-
TGTGCCAGCAGTGAAAGCGGTTGGGGTCTCCAGCCCCAGCATTTT
CASSESGWGLQPQHF
>TRBV2|TRBJ2-2|-|TRBD2
TGTGCCAGCAGCGAATGGACTAGCGTAAACACCGGGGAGCTGTTTTTT
CASSEWTSVNTGELFF
>TRBV19|TRBJ2-2|once|-
TGTGCCAGTAGTCTCCCCCCTGCCGGGGAGCTGTTTTTT
CASSLPPAGELFF
>TRBV5-4|TRBJ2-3|-|-
TGTGCCAGCACCGATTCCCATCGGAGAAGCACAGATACGCAGTATTTT
CASTDSHRRSTDTQYF
>TRBV5-1|TRBJ2-3|-|TRBD2
TGCGCCAGCAGCTTGGCCGGGCGGGGGGGCGCAGATACGCAGTATTTT
CASSLAGRGGADTQYF
>TRBV27|TRBJ1-1|-|TRBD1
TGTGCCAGCAGTACCATACAGGGGAGAAGCACTGAAGCTTTCTTT
CASSTIQGRSTEAFF
>TRBV25-1|TRBJ1-5|once|TRBD1
TGTGCCAGCCGAGGACAGGGAGTAGTGGATCAGCCCCAGCATTTT
CASRGQGVVDQPQHF
>TRBV4-1|TRBJ1-2|-|TRBD1
TGCGCCAGCAGCCAAGATATTGCCAGGGGGTATGGCTACACCTTC
CASSQDIARGYGYTF
>TRBV10-3|TRBJ1-3|-|-
TGTGCCCTACAGGGTTCTGGAAACACCATATATTTT
CALQGSGNTIYF
>TRBV5-1|TRBJ2-7|-|TRBD2
TGCGCCAGCAGCTCGGCTAGCGGGGACCTCTTTGAGCAGTACTTC
CASSSASGDLFEQYF
>TRBV19|TRBJ2-2|-|TRBD2
TGTGCCAGTAGTATATGGAGCGGGGCGGCCACCGGGGAGCTGTTTTTT
CASSIWSGAATGELFF
>TRBV12-5|TRBJ2-5|-|TRBD2
TGTGCTAGTGGTTTGTCTAGCGGGGTACAAGAGACCCAGTACTTC
CASGLSSGVQETQYF